Presented here are 24 T cell receptor beta chains from one specimen sequenced in a study of human T cells and chemical hapten exposure. In TCRdb, the RACE reads were re-called with MiXCR into one record per CDR3 protein. Of approximately 57,000 distinct CDR3 sequences in the sample, more than 8% are singletons; the top ten hold roughly a tenth. The time point is: pre-sensitization, week 0. Treatment defined: therapeutic diphenylcyclopropenone sensitization with weekly scalp DPC. The specimen comprised whole blood, sampled in connection with sensitization to the hapten diphenylcyclopropenone (DPC). All receptors derive from a man in his forties with alopecia areata. Some clones in this sample may be carry-over from other donors' samples.

J is TRBJ2-3 and V is TRBV12-3 or TRBV12-4, with a weak D call TRBD2 (6 bases). The CDR3 has 13 amino acids. Trimming cost V 6 bases and J 4 bases, with 11 bases left between them. The DNA for the CDR3 is TGTGCCAGCAGGCGGACTAATGCAGATACGCAGTATTTT. It translates to CASRRTNADTQYF.

This clonotype was counted at least ten times. CDR3 sequence: CSTIGQSSGNTIYF. In DNA form, the CDR3 reads TGCAGCACTATAGGGCAGAGCTCTGGAAACACCATATATTTT. This chain connects TRBV20-1 to TRBJ1-3, with D unclear. Germline assignment: CDR1 DFQATT and CDR2 SNEGSKA (reference sequence). There are 14 residues in the CDR3.

This clonotype has at least ten counts. The V and J genes are TRBV2 and TRBJ2-6; a weak D match, TRBD1 (5 bases). Trimming removed 4 bases at V and 1 base at J, with 11 bases between. The CDR3 extends over 16 amino acids. Germline values: CDR1 SNHLY, CDR2 FYNNEI. The CDR3 DNA reads TGTGCCAGCAGTGTTGGACATCGATCTGGGGCCAACGTCCTGACTTTC. Its translation is CASSVGHRSGANVLTF.

This chain links TRBV3-1 with TRBJ1-2, with D perhaps matching TRBD1 (6 bases). The germline V gene has CDR1 LGHDT and CDR2 YNNKEL (reference sequence). The CDR3 runs 14 residues. The V end lost 6 bases, the J end lost 8 bases, and 19 bases lay between the germline ends. CDR3 coding DNA: TGTGCCAGCAGTATCTCAAGGGGGATAGGCGGCTACACCTTC. It encodes CASSISRGIGGYTF.

Only a few counts were recorded for this clonotype. The chain has TRBV20-1 and TRBJ1-3; tentative D call: TRBD1 (5 bases). Germline V gene data show CDR1 as DFQATT and CDR2 as SNEGSKA (reference sequence). The CDR3 is 15 amino acids. V was pared by 4 bases and J by 6 bases, with 19 bases between. CDR3 DNA: TGCAGTGCTACCCATCGTGGGGGAACCTTAAACACCATATATTTT. Translated, it gives CSATHRGGTLNTIYF.

The chain employs TRBV5-6 and TRBJ1-6, with D possibly being TRBD1 (5 bases). Germline CDR1 reads SGHDT; CDR2 reads YYEEEE. V was trimmed by 7 bases and J by 9 bases, leaving 14 bases between them. This CDR3 contains 13 residues. The CDR3 DNA reads as TGTGCCAGCCAACAGGCCTTCGGTTCACCCCTCCACTTT. It codes for CASQQAFGSPLHF.

This clonotype appeared many times. The J gene is TRBJ1-1, the V gene TRBV6-2 or TRBV6-3; D call uncertain. This CDR3 region has 13 residues. Germline loops: CDR1 MNHEY, CDR2 SVGEGT. With 6 bases removed from V and 4 bases from J, the gap between germline ends came to 12 bases. CDR3 region: CASRRPLVTEAFF. Here the CDR3 DNA reads TGTGCCAGCAGACGACCGTTAGTCACTGAAGCTTTCTTT.

The table lists this clonotype with a few counts. The rearrangement joins TRBV20-1 to TRBJ2-7, with 8 bases that match TRBD1. The CDR3 has 15 amino acids. V shed 6 bases and J 6 bases; nucleotides not matched to a gene: 16. Germline assignment: CDR1 DFQATT and CDR2 SNEGSKA (reference sequence). The CDR3 nucleotides are TGCAGTGCCCTCTCCACATACAGGGGGTCGGGCGAGCAGTACTTC. Its protein product is CSALSTYRGSGEQYF.

The table lists this clonotype with a few counts. The V and J genes are TRBV4-3 and TRBJ2-7; no firm D call. The V gene lost 1 base and the J gene lost 5 bases, with 9 bases spanning the gap. The germline V gene has CDR1 LGHNA and CDR2 YSLEER. This CDR3 region has 13 residues. CDR3 residues: CASSQVVPDEQYF. The DNA for the CDR3 is TGCGCCAGCAGCCAAGTCGTCCCAGACGAGCAGTACTTC.

The gene calls are TRBV20-1 and TRBJ1-4; a possible D gene is TRBD1 (6 bases). Germline CDR1 and CDR2: DFQATT and SNEGSKA (reference sequence). This CDR3 contains 13 residues. The V and J ends lost 6 bases and 4 bases respectively, with 12 bases between them. The CDR3 sequence is CSAPDSFNEKLFF. The CDR3 bases are TGCAGTGCCCCGGACAGCTTTAATGAAAAACTGTTTTTT.

The rearrangement joins TRBV6-6 to TRBJ2-1, with 9 bases aligning to TRBD2. The V and J ends lost 9 bases and 4 bases, in that order; junction bases with no gene match: 13. Germline assignment: CDR1 MNHNY and CDR2 SVGAGI (reference sequence). The CDR3 loop spans 16 amino acids. In DNA, the CDR3 is TGTGCCAGTCGTGACCGGCGTAGCGGGAGATACAATGAGCAGTTCTTC. It yields the protein CASRDRRSGRYNEQFF.

This clonotype was detected only a few times. The chain employs TRBV12-3 or TRBV12-4 and TRBJ1-2, with D perhaps matching TRBD1 (5 bases). V was clipped by 3 bases and J by 7 bases, with 18 bases between them. The CDR3 runs 15 residues. In DNA form, the CDR3 reads TGTGCCAGCAGTTTGTTTTCAGGGAACGATCGTGGCTACACCTTC. Translation: CASSLFSGNDRGYTF.

This clonotype was seen a few times. The chain links TRBV20-1 to TRBJ1-1, with 7 bases identical to TRBD1. The CDR3 loop spans 14 amino acids. Germline V gene data show CDR1 as DFQATT and CDR2 as SNEGSKA (reference sequence). V was pared by 3 bases and J by 0 bases, with 4 bases of the junction left unmatched. The CDR3 protein is CSARATGMNTEAFF. The DNA for the CDR3 is TGCAGTGCTAGGGCGACAGGGATGAACACTGAAGCTTTCTTT.

This sequence joins TRBV3-1 and TRBJ2-3; 11 nucleotides agree with TRBD1. Germline V gene lookup returns CDR1 LGHDT and CDR2 YNNKEL (reference sequence). After removal of 4 bases from V and 4 bases from J, the junction contained 4 bases not matched to a gene. The CDR3 totals 15 residues. The CDR3 region is CASSLSGQGADTQYF. CDR3 DNA sequence: TGTGCCAGCAGCCTTTCGGGACAGGGGGCAGATACGCAGTATTTT.

Written as DNA, the CDR3 is TGTGCCAGCAGTTACAGGGGGCCAGAAGATACGCAGTATTTT. Amino acid sequence: CASSYRGPEDTQYF. This chain connects TRBV6-5 to TRBJ2-3; TRBD1 matches 7 bases. The V segment lost 2 bases and the J segment 5 bases; nucleotides outside the gene matches: 4. Germline CDR1 MNHEY, CDR2 SVGAGI. There are 14 residues in the CDR3.

This clonotype was seen more than once but under ten times. The gene calls are TRBV14 and TRBJ2-7; TRBD1 might be the D (5 bases). The CDR3 has 14 residues. From germline, CDR1 is SGHDN and CDR2 FVKESK. Trimming removed 3 bases from V and 2 bases from J, with 11 bases in between. CDR3 nucleotides: TGTGCCAGCAGCCACAGAACAGGAACCTACGAGCAGTACTTC. Its protein is CASSHRTGTYEQYF. Variable domain in full (rest from reference TRBV14 and TRBJ2-7): EAGVTQFPSHSVIEKGQTVTLRCDPISGHDNLYWYRRVMGKEIKFLLHFVKESKQDESGMPNNRFLAERTGGTYSTLKVQPAELEDSGVYFCASSHRTGTYEQYFGPGTRLTVT.

This clonotype occurred many times. J is TRBJ2-7 and V is TRBV7-2, with TRBD2 as a possible D gene (5 bases). From germline, CDR1 is SGHTA and CDR2 FQGNSA. CDR3 length: 17 residues. Trimming shortened V by 7 bases and J by 4 bases, and 26 bases separated the two germline ends. The CDR3 DNA reads as TGTGCCAGCACCTCTAGCCCGACCAAGACCAGACCGTACGAGCAGTACTTC. This codes for CASTSSPTKTRPYEQYF.

This clonotype was observed a few times. The rearrangement joins TRBV20-1 to TRBJ2-3, with 9 bases matching TRBD1. The CDR3 extends over 14 amino acids. The germline CDR1 and CDR2 sequences are DFQATT and SNEGSKA (reference sequence). Trimming removed 1 base from V and 5 bases from J; junction bases left unmatched: 4. This chain's CDR3 is CSARGDRGLDTQYF. The CDR3 DNA is TGCAGTGCTAGAGGCGACAGGGGGTTAGATACGCAGTATTTT.

This clonotype was seen ten or more times. The chain has TRBV7-9 and TRBJ1-6; a possible D gene is TRBD1 (5 bases). This CDR3 is built from 15 residues. Germline-derived CDR1 and CDR2 are SEHNR and FQNEAQ (reference sequence). The V and J ends lost 0 bases and 6 bases respectively, with 9 bases between them. The CDR3 DNA sequence: TGTGCCAGCAGCTTAGCCGACAGACCTAATTCACCCCTCCACTTT. This codes for CASSLADRPNSPLHF.

The V gene is TRBV28, the J gene TRBJ2-2; possible D gene TRBD1, 6 bases. Per the germline V gene, CDR1 is MDHEN and CDR2 is SYDVKM. Trimming took off 1 base at V and 1 base at J, with 10 bases between the two ends. The CDR3 is made up of 16 amino acids. The CDR3 region has the DNA TGTGCCAGCAGTTTATCCGGACAGATGAACACCGGGGAGCTGTTTTTT. Amino acid sequence: CASSLSGQMNTGELFF.

This clonotype was detected many times. J is TRBJ2-7 and V is TRBV28, with 7 bases aligning to TRBD1. Germline assignment: CDR1 MDHEN and CDR2 SYDVKM. With 5 bases clipped from V and 1 base from J, the junction kept 8 bases outside the gene matches. The CDR3 has 15 residues. CDR3 sequence reads: CASSAHHRGSYEQYF. DNA of the CDR3: TGTGCCAGCAGTGCACACCACAGGGGTTCCTACGAGCAGTACTTC. Full variable domain (remainder filled in from reference TRBV28 and TRBJ2-7): DVKVTQSSRYLVKRTGEKVFLECVQDMDHENMFWYRQDPGLGLRLIYFSYDVKMKEKGDIPEGYSVSREKKERFSLILESASTNQTSMYLCASSAHHRGSYEQYFGPGTRLTVT.

This clonotype was detected ten times or more. The chain carries TRBV6-1 and TRBJ2-1; weak D call: TRBD2 (5 bases). V lost 2 bases and J lost 0, with 8 bases in between. CDR1 is MNHNS, CDR2 SASEGT, per germline. This CDR3 has 15 amino acids. Written as DNA, the CDR3 is TGTGCCAGCAGTGAAAGCGGTGTCTCCTACAATGAGCAGTTCTTC. Its protein product is CASSESGVSYNEQFF.

This clonotype has ten or more counts. The chain carries TRBV4-1 and TRBJ2-3, with 7 bases aligning to TRBD2. After removal of 1 base from V and 3 bases from J, the junction contained 10 bases not matched to a gene. CDR3 length equals 17 residues. CDR1 and CDR2 from the germline V gene are MGHRA and YSYEKL. Written as DNA, the CDR3 is TGCGCCAGCAGCCAAGGGCGGGAGTTGTCTCGGACAGATACGCAGTATTTT. It encodes CASSQGRELSRTDTQYF.

Many counts were recorded for this clonotype. The chain links TRBV27 to TRBJ1-5, with 9 bases aligning to TRBD1. Looked up from germline, CDR1 is MNHEY and CDR2 is SMNVEV (reference sequence). V shed 7 bases, J shed 0 bases, and the junction held 10 bases outside the gene matches. This CDR3 contains 17 residues. The CDR3 protein is CASMSTGQGHSNQPQHF. In DNA, the CDR3 is TGTGCCAGCATGTCGACGGGACAGGGACATAGCAATCAGCCCCAGCATTTT.